This T cell receptor (beta chain) was recorded in a study of T cell responses to AZD1222 COVID-19 vaccine. Notes on the study in general: A reported finding is that nearly half of spike-specific TCRs target unmutated variant regions. Donors were mostly white British, more females; clonal diversity possibly underestimated. Spike was spanned by vaccine-associated CD4 TCRs, with dominance at 160-218 and 743-854.

With regard to this clone: Antigen unknown.

J was trimmed by 6 bases and V by 2 bases; bases with no gene match: 11. This CDR3 comprises 17 residues. Germline CDR1 SNHLY, CDR2 FYNNEI. Pooling of second doses given at about 4 or about 12 weeks was done. Sequencing used immunoSEQ multiplex PCR; TCRdb keeps in-frame clones, though not all of them. The sample yields about 67,000 clones, about four fifths seen once. The rearrangement joins TRBV2 to TRBJ2-2; TRBD2 agrees at 8 bases. This TCR was recovered from an adult who received the AZD1222 COVID-19 vaccine. The input for sequencing was peripheral blood, taken 28 days after the second AZD1222 dose. The CDR3 reads CASSESGGAYLAGELFF. Here the CDR3 DNA reads TGTGCCAGCAGTGAATCCGGGGGGGCCTATCTTGCCGGGGAGCTGTTTTTT.